The clone carrying this T cell receptor beta chain was counted only a few times. Its antigen is as yet unknown. TCRdb reprocessed the RACE reads via MiXCR and lists one record per CDR3 protein. The sample gives 95,000 to 150,000 distinct CDR3 sequences, about 13% of which show up once; 2.5% to 3% is in the top ten. These data are taken from a study of human T cells and chemical hapten exposure. General study findings and limits: With DPC sensitization, TCRs exceeding 1 in 1000 frequency showed no change. Expanded TCRs created a significantly greater count of big CDR3 similarity clusters than controls did.

Noted time point: pre-sensitization, week 0. Treatment denoted: therapeutic diphenylcyclopropenone sensitization with weekly scalp DPC. The junction had 10 bases not matched to a gene; V was cut back by 6 bases and J by 6 bases. This CDR3 region has 15 residues. In germline, CDR1 is MNHEY, CDR2 SVGAGI. The starting material was whole blood, obtained in connection with sensitization to the hapten diphenylcyclopropenone (DPC). This clonotype was obtained from a woman between 18 and 29 years old with alopecia areata. Some clones in this sample may be carry-over from other donors' samples. The genes are TRBV6-5 and TRBJ1-4, with 7 bases fitting TRBD1. The chain's CDR3 is CASSSAGRGDEKLFF. The DNA for the CDR3 is TGTGCCAGCAGCTCGGCGGGCAGGGGGGATGAAAAACTGTTTTTT.